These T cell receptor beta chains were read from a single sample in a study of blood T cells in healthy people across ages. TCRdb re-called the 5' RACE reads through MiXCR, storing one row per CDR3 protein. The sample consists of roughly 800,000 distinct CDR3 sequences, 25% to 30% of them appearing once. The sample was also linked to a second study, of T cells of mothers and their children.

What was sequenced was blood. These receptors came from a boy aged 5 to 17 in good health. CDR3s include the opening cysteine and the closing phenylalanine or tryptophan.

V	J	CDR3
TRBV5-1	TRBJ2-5	CASSSGQGKETQYF
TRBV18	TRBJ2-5	CASSPYEGAQETQYF
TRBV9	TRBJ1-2	CASSPTGGSEDYGYTF
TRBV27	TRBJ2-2	CASSPQVLGGELFF
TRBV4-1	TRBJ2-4	CASSQDPAKNIQYF
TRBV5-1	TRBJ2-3	CASSASPGTDTQYF
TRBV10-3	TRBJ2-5	CATAHSPPSETQYF
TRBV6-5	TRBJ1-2	CASSYGGGKLSGYTF
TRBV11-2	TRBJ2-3	CASSARGADTQYF
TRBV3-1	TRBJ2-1	CASSQYQGSYNEQFF
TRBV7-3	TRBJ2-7	CASRYAETYEQYF
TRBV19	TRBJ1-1	CATSVGTEAFF
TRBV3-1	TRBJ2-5	CASSRQGAREQYF
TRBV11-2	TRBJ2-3	CASSWASGILGAQYF
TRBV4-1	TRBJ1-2	CASSPQGQGSGGYTF
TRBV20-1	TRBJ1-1	CSATNLNTEAFF
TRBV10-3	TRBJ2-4	CAISGGQGRDIPYF
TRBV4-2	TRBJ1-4	CASSRGHSTNEKLFF
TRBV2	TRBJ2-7	CASRRASGGISLYEQYF
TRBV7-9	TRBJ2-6	CASSWYQWISGANVLTF
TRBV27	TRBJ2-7	CASRLLTEQYF
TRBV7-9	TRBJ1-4	CASSAPRAWTGQNEKLFF
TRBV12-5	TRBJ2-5	CASGLESNAVQETQYF
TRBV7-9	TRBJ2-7	CASSLEAQREQYF
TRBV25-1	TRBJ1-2	CASSESHGQGFSYGYTF
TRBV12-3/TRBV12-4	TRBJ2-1	CASSLGRTGAGIGAYNEQFF
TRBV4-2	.	CASSQEEGGATEQYF
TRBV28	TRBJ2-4	CASSPNQLAKNIQYF
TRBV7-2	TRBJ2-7	CASSSTSGDPYEQYF
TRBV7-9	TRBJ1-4	CASNAGGSRRVEKLFF
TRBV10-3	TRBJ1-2	CAISEEPRRGYTF
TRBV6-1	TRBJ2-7	CASSRGAAGGTYEQYF
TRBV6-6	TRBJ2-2	CASKLHTGELFF
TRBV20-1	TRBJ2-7	CSARDMDSISYEQYF
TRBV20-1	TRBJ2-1	CSALGTDSSYF
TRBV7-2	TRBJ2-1	CASSNRQGWYNEQFF
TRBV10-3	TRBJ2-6	CAVSDKGLPTGANVLTF
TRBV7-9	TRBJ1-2	CASSSGTSGDGYTF
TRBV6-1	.	CASSDLPPGQISYEQYF
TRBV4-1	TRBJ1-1	CASSQWTESGTEAFF
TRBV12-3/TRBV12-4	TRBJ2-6	CASSRDTGANVLTF
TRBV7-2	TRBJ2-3	CASTWISRGLAGGTDTQYF
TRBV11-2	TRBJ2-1	CASSLDLGGGYNEQFF
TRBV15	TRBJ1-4	CATSRDRGAEKLFF